This T cell receptor (beta chain) was captured in a study of cytomegalovirus exposure and HLA in healthy donors. General study points: In a later analysis, CMV-associated beta chains were mostly HLA-associated, it appeared.

Amplification used 60 Vbeta primers and 13 Jbeta primers. This table comes from immunoSEQ multiplex PCR, and its TCRdb copy is limited to in-frame clones, with some not included. The sample includes around 230,000 clones, 70% to 90% seen only once; the top ten take around 0.23%. Of note for this clone: Its antigen is unidentified.

The CDR3 is 14 amino acids. In germline, CDR1 is SGHRS, CDR2 YFSETQ. Germline trimming cut 4 bases from V and 2 bases from J; bases unmatched to any gene: 3. Sequences were obtained from PBMCs. The source is a girl under 10 years old in good health and CMV-seronegative. This chain uses TRBV5-1 with TRBJ1-5, with 7 positions matching TRBD1. CDR3 DNA: TGCGCCAGCAGCCAGGGGGGAGGCAATCAGCCCCAGCATTTT. Translated, it gives CASSQGGGNQPQHF. The full variable domain, its missing parts supplied by reference TRBV5-1 and TRBJ1-5, is KAGVTQTPRYLIKTRGQQVTLSCSPISGHRSVSWYQQTPGQGLQFLFEYFSETQRNKGNFPGRFSGRQFSNSRSEMNVSTLELGDSALYLCASSQGGGNQPQHFGDGTRLSIL.